The present T cell receptor (beta chain) was sequenced within a study of beta chain features in type 1 diabetes. Study observations and caveats: Across all four CD4+ subsets, people with type 1 diabetes showed modestly shorter TCRB CDR3s. Insertions were fewer and deletions more numerous at VDJ junctions in type 1 diabetes patients.

This clone was picked up a small number of times. Its specificity is unknown. With V trimmed by 8 bases and J by 8 bases, 12 bases remained unmatched. CDR1 is LNHDA and CDR2 is SQIVND in the germline V gene (reference sequence). There are 15 residues in the CDR3. Isolated RNA was reverse transcribed in full, so expressed TCRB transcripts were sequenced. TCRdb's copy holds only in-frame clones and misses some; the assay was immunoSEQ multiplex PCR. Of over 150,000 clones listed, almost 8% are singletons. The receptor was isolated from a man between 18 and 29 years old with type 1 diabetes. Sequences were obtained from central memory CD4+ T cells from blood. V and J are TRBV19 and TRBJ2-1; the match to TRBD2 covers 10 bases. CDR3 amino acids: CASSREASGGYEQFF. CDR3 nucleotides: TGTGCCAGTTCCCGCGAGGCTAGCGGGGGCTATGAGCAGTTCTTC.